These T cell receptor beta chains were read from a single sample in a study of blood T cell repertoires in COVID-19. The table came from immunoSEQ multiplex PCR; TCRdb's copy has only in-frame clones and leaves some out. The data contain about 130,000 clones, about four fifths of them singletons. Material for sequencing was peripheral blood. The receptors stem from a woman aged 70 to 79 with COVID-19, enrolled during active disease. The CDR3 runs from the conserved cysteine through the conserved F or W. The D gene is left open where the match is weak. Clone sizes are given selectively: once, few, many, or a class where the clone is expanded.

TRBV9,-,TRBD1,TRBJ1-6,CASSVGQGAYSPLHF,TGTGCCAGCAGCGTAGGGCAGGGGGCTTATTCACCCCTCCACTTT
TRBV28,-,-,TRBJ2-7,CASSSSGLSLGGIYEQYF,TGTGCCAGCAGTTCCTCTGGGCTCTCGTTGGGGGGAATCTACGAGCAGTACTTC
TRBV15,-,-,TRBJ1-5,CATSRDPSGIQPQHF,TGTGCCACCAGCAGAGATCCCTCAGGGATCCAGCCCCAGCATTTT
TRBV19,-,-,TRBJ1-6,CASSIGRDRDNSPLHF,TGTGCCAGTAGTATTGGGAGGGATAGAGACAATTCACCCCTCCACTTT
TRBV7-2,-,TRBD1,TRBJ2-5,CASSYLTGGLVETQYF,TGTGCCAGCAGCTACCTGACAGGGGGCCTGGTCGAGACCCAGTACTTC
TRBV7-8,-,-,TRBJ2-1,CASRRDNSYNEQFF,TGTGCCAGCCGCCGGGACAACTCCTACAATGAGCAGTTCTTC
TRBV3-1/TRBV3-2,once,-,TRBJ2-7,CASSYSSYEQYF,TGTGCCAGCAGCTATAGCTCCTACGAGCAGTACTTC
TRBV19,-,TRBD1,TRBJ1-1,CASRQGAVNTEAFF,TGTGCCAGTAGACAGGGGGCTGTGAACACTGAAGCTTTCTTT
TRBV19,once,TRBD1,TRBJ2-1,CASSTPGQKNEQFF,TGTGCCAGTAGTACACCGGGACAGAAAAATGAGCAGTTCTTC
TRBV5-1,-,-,TRBJ1-4,CASRGLSRDGEKLFF,TGCGCCAGCAGAGGGCTGTCCAGGGATGGTGAAAAACTGTTTTTT
TRBV7-2,few,TRBD2,TRBJ2-5,CASSLKLAGGVRETQYF,TGTGCCAGCAGCTTAAAACTAGCGGGGGGGGTGAGGGAGACCCAGTACTTC
TRBV5-1,once,-,TRBJ1-5,CASRGGDQPQHF,TGCGCCAGCAGGGGGGGGGATCAGCCCCAGCATTTT
TRBV5-6,-,-,TRBJ1-1,CASRDGRGRTEAFF,TGTGCCAGCAGGGACGGGAGGGGCCGCACTGAAGCTTTCTTT
TRBV21-1,-,-,TRBJ1-4,CASSCWGTATNEKLFF,TGTGCCAGCAGCTGTTGGGGCACCGCAACTAATGAAAAACTGTTTTTT
TRBV20-1,-,-,TRBJ2-5,CSAPSEETQYF,TGCAGTGCCCCCTCTGAGGAGACCCAGTACTTC
TRBV5-4,-,TRBD1,TRBJ1-1,CASSLEGGADTEAFF,TGTGCCAGCAGCTTGGAAGGGGGCGCGGACACTGAAGCTTTCTTT
TRBV6-5,-,-,TRBJ2-2,CASKRPGTGELFF,TGTGCCAGCAAACGCCCCGGGACCGGGGAGCTGTTTTTT
TRBV7-9,-,TRBD1,TRBJ2-7,CASSLGSGTALHEQYF,TGTGCCAGCAGCTTAGGGTCCGGGACAGCACTTCACGAGCAGTACTTC
TRBV7-2,once,TRBD1,TRBJ2-3,CASSSQGADTQYF,TGTGCCAGCAGCTCTCAGGGGGCGGATACGCAGTATTTT